Given below is one T cell receptor (beta chain) in context. The antigen remains unidentified. Other DNA sequences of this sample code for an identical CDR3. V dropped 0 bases and J dropped 8; count of bases not matched to a gene: 4. CDR3 length: 15 amino acids. CDR1 is SGHRS, CDR2 YFSETQ, per germline. This sample is drawn from a study of shared clonotypes between healthy human individuals. Looking at the study overall: CD8 memory received one plate per donor, CD8 naive two, CD4 memory three and CD4 naive three. Findings and caveats of the study: As a rule, naive subsets had a larger estimated richness than memory subsets.

For every subset, genomic DNA was evenly distributed across several immunoSEQ plates. Assay used: immunoSEQ multiplex PCR; TCRdb lists only in-frame clones, some missing. The table has approximately 530,000 clones, roughly 95% seen once. The chain joins TRBV5-1 to TRBJ2-1, with TRBD2 identical over 11 bases. This clonotype was sampled from a woman under 40 in good health. Sequencing was done on a sample of naive CD4+ T cells sorted from blood. The subset denotes: CD45RA+ positively selected. The CDR3 region is CASSLGLAGFDEQFF. The CDR3 DNA follows: TGCGCCAGCAGCTTGGGACTAGCGGGATTTGATGAGCAGTTCTTC.